This T cell receptor (beta chain) emerged from a study of T cell repertoires and leukemia-associated antigens. Study-wide background: Effective reads per sample ranged from about 3.3 to 5.0 million. Whole-study findings and limits: The four groups had similar numbers of Vbeta, Jbeta genes and CDR3s.

Each CDR3 protein gets one entry after TCRdb re-called the 5' RACE reads with MiXCR. Found here are 12,000 to 15,000 distinct CDR3 sequences, approximately 37% of them singletons; the top ten hold about 10%. To note about this clonotype: What it binds is not known.

Without fetal bovine serum, CD3+ T cells were rested overnight. The V gene's germline CDR1 is SGHRS and CDR2 YFSETQ. The CDR3 is made up of 15 amino acids. V gave up 4 bases and J gave up 4 bases, with 17 bases separating them. Sequenced: CD3+ T cells sorted from blood and cultured. The chain combines TRBV5-1 with TRBJ1-1; D is undetermined. The sequence came from a female donor in good health. The CDR3 DNA reads TGCGCCAGCAGCCAGCCTAGCGCGACCTCCACTGAAGCTTTCTTT. Translated: CASSQPSATSTEAFF.